These T cell receptor beta chains were read from a single sample in a study of blood T cell repertoires in COVID-19. Measured with immunoSEQ multiplex PCR; TCRdb has only the in-frame clones, and not every one. The table records approximately 78,000 clones, around 90% of them present only once. Material: peripheral blood. Receptor source: a man in his forties or fifties with acute or convalescent COVID-19. Both conserved end residues are part of each CDR3. Not all rows give a size; the values are once, few, many and, for expanded clones, a class.

clone_size j_call v_call cdr3_aa
NA TRBJ2-3 TRBV5-1 CASSWSRTGAVGTQYF
NA TRBJ1-2 TRBV19 CASLDIYGYTF
NA TRBJ1-6 TRBV7-2 CASSPRQGHSSPLHF
once TRBJ1-6 TRBV6-5 CATANRGGINSPLHF
NA TRBJ2-1 TRBV10-1 CAVEGGWVAEQFF
NA TRBJ2-3 TRBV29-1 CSVDSFTDTQYF
NA TRBJ2-5 TRBV27 CASSLGDRGFRETQYF
NA TRBJ2-3 TRBV3-1/TRBV3-2 CASSRTPGLGTDTQYF
NA TRBJ2-7 TRBV7-6 CASSSEAGQGIEQYF
NA TRBJ1-3 TRBV14 CASSPGTKGNTIYF
NA TRBJ2-1 TRBV6-5 CASSYSGTASYNEQFF
NA TRBJ1-5 TRBV5-4 CASSVQGARQPQHF
NA TRBJ1-1 TRBV18 CASSPASLVENTEAFF
NA TRBJ2-7 TRBV24-1 CATSEPDRAGEQYF
NA TRBJ1-2 TRBV5-4 CASSLFRPTNYGYTF
NA TRBJ1-2 TRBV6-1 CASSEETRYGYTF
NA TRBJ2-7 TRBV7-3 CASSAGTGYEQYF
NA TRBJ2-7 TRBV27 CASRGLAGGYEQYF
NA TRBJ2-3 TRBV6-6 CASSYAVASTDTQYF
NA TRBJ1-6 TRBV27 CASSLSWRRGTDNSPLHF
NA TRBJ2-2 TRBV5-1 CASSSGQLNTGELFF
few TRBJ1-5 TRBV18 CASSPGGLEPQHF
few TRBJ1-5 TRBV5-6 CASSWGQGFGNQPQHF
NA TRBJ1-1 TRBV6-5 CASSYNRKNTEAFF
NA TRBJ2-2 TRBV7-3 CASSLLTGDAGELFF
NA TRBJ1-6 TRBV6-1 CASSEGGGGVSPLHF
NA TRBJ2-2 TRBV5-1 CASSRLDPNTGELFF
once TRBJ1-5 TRBV5-6 CASSFGGAYSNQPQHF
NA TRBJ1-1 TRBV27 CASSLFSPGTVNTEAFF
NA TRBJ2-5 TRBV6-5 CASSYHDGETQYF
once TRBJ1-2 TRBV29-1 CSATSRGDGYTF
NA TRBJ1-2 TRBV6-5 CASSYGDRVRDGYTF
NA TRBJ2-2 TRBV18 CASSPPGQGTGELFF
once TRBJ2-1 TRBV12-5 CASVPGQAYNEQFF
NA TRBJ2-7 TRBV10-3 CAVTSSYEQYF
NA TRBJ1-5 TRBV5-6 CASSLEGVNNQPQHF
once TRBJ2-3 TRBV11-2 CASSFGAGGEYTQYF
few TRBJ1-2 TRBV13 CASSLGTGRYGYTF
NA TRBJ1-5 TRBV9 CASSVTGEQPQHF